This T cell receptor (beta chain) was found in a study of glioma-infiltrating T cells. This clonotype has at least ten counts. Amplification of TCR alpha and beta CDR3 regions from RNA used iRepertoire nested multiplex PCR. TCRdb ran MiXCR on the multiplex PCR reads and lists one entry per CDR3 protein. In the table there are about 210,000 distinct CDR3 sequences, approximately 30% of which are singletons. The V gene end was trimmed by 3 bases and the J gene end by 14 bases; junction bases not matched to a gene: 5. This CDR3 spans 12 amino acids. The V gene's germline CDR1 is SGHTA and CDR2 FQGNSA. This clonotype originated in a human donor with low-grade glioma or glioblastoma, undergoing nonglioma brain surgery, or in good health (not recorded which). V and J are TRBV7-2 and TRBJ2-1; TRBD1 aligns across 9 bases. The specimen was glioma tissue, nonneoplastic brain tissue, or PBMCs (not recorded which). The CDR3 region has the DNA TGTGCCAGCAGCTTTGTGACAGGGGGGAAGTTCTTC. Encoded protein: CASSFVTGGKFF.